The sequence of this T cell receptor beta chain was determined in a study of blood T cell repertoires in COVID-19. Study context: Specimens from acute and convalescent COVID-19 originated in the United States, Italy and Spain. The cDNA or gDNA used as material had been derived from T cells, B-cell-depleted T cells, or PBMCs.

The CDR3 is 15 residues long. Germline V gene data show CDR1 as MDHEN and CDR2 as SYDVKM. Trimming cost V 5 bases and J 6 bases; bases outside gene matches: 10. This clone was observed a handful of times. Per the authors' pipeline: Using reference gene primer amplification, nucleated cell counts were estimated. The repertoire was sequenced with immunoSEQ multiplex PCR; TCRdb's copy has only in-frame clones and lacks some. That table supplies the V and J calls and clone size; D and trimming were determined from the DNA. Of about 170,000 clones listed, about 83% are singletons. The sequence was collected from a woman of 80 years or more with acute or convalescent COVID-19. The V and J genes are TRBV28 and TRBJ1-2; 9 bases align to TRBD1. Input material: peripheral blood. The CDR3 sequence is CASSTTGGGLDGYTF. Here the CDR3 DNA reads TGTGCCAGCAGTACAACAGGGGGCGGACTCGATGGCTACACCTTC.